The rows below give T cell receptor beta chains drawn from one sample of a study of T cell repertoires in cytomegalovirus infection. In TCRdb, the reads were re-called with MiXCR into one record per CDR3 protein. The sample consists of 650,000 to 900,000 distinct CDR3 sequences, 32% of them appearing once. Their target antigens are unknown. The sample was cultured CD8+ T cells from PBMCs, taken from culture after CMV antigen stimulation. These receptors were taken from a human donor in good health (CMV status not recorded). Some clones in this sample may be carry-over from other donors' samples. The CDR3 runs from the conserved cysteine through the conserved F or W.

>TRBV2|TRBJ2-7|17
CASSEPQLSYTFYEQYF
>TRBV7-9|TRBJ2-7|16
CASSFLPGQASYEQYF
>TRBV7-4|TRBJ2-1|14
CASSLRGSRHEQFF
>TRBV7-6|TRBJ2-7|12
CASSQGQGEQYF
>TRBV9|TRBJ1-1|14
CASSTRDRDTEAFF
>TRBV12-5|TRBJ1-1|18
CASGLVSYDRVMNTEAFF
>TRBV19|TRBJ2-5|14
CASNEAGEYETQYF
>TRBV19|TRBJ2-1|12
CASKQGYNEQFF
>TRBV12-3/TRBV12-4|TRBJ1-2|18
CASSLRGGGDQDRYGYTF
>TRBV5-6|TRBJ1-2|12
CASSLDREIPTF
>TRBV27|TRBJ1-5|17
CASSLFGKEGSNQPQHF
>TRBV20-1|TRBJ1-3|16
CSARVPGIISGNTIYF
>TRBV7-6|TRBJ1-3|18
CASSLAVYEPSSGNTIYF
>TRBV27|TRBJ2-1|19
CASSFSLPFSGGDYNEQFF
>TRBV6-4|TRBJ2-1|16
CASSPGTATRDNEQFF
>TRBV20-1|TRBJ2-5|15
CSARDSRAGLGTQYF
>TRBV7-9|TRBJ2-5|16
CASSLAGGGPQETQYF
>TRBV7-6|TRBJ1-2|15
CASSLNVGEGDGYTF
>TRBV5-1|TRBJ2-4|17
CASSLGLAGGLTDIQYF
>TRBV27|TRBJ1-2|13
CASSFGDLYGYTF
>TRBV7-2|TRBJ1-3|15
CASSPGYSSGNTIYF
>TRBV27|TRBJ2-3|16
CASSLSPSLHTDTQYF
>TRBV7-6|TRBJ2-1|16
CASSLARRGSYNEQFF
>TRBV9|TRBJ1-1|12
CAGENTPGEAFF
>TRBV2|TRBJ1-1|15
CASPGQRISNTEAFF
>TRBV7-2|TRBJ1-5|14
CASSHGGGGQPQHF
>TRBV6-2/TRBV6-3|TRBJ2-5|10
CAAKGETQYF
>TRBV6-6|TRBJ1-5|17
CASGEVIGQTSNQPQHF
>TRBV7-6|TRBJ2-5|16
CASSLGMDRDQETQYF
>TRBV5-6|TRBJ2-1|19
CASSLDLRYRGLRNDEQFF
>TRBV7-2|TRBJ1-1|12
CASSLETPEAFF